This passage covers 3 T cell receptor beta chains from one sample sequenced in a study of T cell changes during pregnancy in multiple sclerosis. Sequenced by immunoSEQ multiplex PCR; TCRdb stores in-frame clones only, minus some. In the table there are 35,000 to 45,000 clones, roughly 88% of which are singletons. Material: CD8+ T cells from peripheral blood mononuclear cells, obtained in the first trimester of pregnancy. The receptors were sampled from a female donor with multiple sclerosis, enrolled in a pregnancy study.

The chain uses TRBV7-3 and TRBJ2-1; D might be TRBD2 (6 bases). Trimming cost V 6 bases and J 4 bases, with 13 bases left between them. Germline V lookup: CDR1 SGHTA, CDR2 FQGTGA. The CDR3 totals 14 residues. The CDR3 loop is CASSVGGPYNEQFF. The CDR3 DNA follows: TGTGCCAGCAGTGTCGGGGGTCCGTACAATGAGCAGTTCTTC.

A remark on this clone: A junction boundary mismatches the germline segment, possibly from a read error. J is TRBJ1-5 and V is TRBV9; D is unresolved. The V gene's germline CDR1 is SGDLS and CDR2 YYNGEE. This CDR3 contains 14 residues. CDR3 in DNA: TGTGCCAGCAGCGTCGGCAGTAGCCATCAGCCCCAGCATTTT. Protein sequence: CASSVGSSHQPQHF.

The J gene is TRBJ2-5, the V gene TRBV7-9; D gene ambiguous. From germline, CDR1 is SEHNR and CDR2 FQNEAQ (reference sequence). There are 14 residues in the CDR3. The CDR3 DNA is TGTGCAGATCTGGCGGTTGAGTACCAAGAGACCCAGTACTTC. It is translated as CADLAVEYQETQYF.